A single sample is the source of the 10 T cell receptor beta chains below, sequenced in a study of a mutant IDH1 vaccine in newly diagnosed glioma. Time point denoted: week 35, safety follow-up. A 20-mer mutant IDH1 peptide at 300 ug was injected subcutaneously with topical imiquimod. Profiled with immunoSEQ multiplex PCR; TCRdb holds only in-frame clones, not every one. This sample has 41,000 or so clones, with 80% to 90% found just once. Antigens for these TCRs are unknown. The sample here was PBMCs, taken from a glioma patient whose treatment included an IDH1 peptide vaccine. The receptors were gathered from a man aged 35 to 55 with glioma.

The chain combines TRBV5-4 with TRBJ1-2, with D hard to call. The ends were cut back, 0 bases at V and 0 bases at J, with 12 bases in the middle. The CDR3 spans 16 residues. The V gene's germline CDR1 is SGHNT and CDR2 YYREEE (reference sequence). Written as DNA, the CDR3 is TGTGCCAGCAGCTTGGACAGAGTTATAGCTAACTATGGCTACACCTTC. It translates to CASSLDRVIANYGYTF.

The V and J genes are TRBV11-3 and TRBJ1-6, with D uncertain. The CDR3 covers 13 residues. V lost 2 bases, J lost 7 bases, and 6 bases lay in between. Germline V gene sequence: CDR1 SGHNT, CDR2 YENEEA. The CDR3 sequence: CASSLLRNSPLHF. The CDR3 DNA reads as TGTGCCAGCAGCTTACTAAGGAATTCACCCCTCCACTTT. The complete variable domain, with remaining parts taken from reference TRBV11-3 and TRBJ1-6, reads EAGVVQSPRYKIIEKKQPVAFWCNPISGHNTLYWYLQNLGQGPELLIRYENEEAVDDSQLPKDRFSAERLKGVDSTLKIQPAELGDSAVYLCASSLLRNSPLHFGNGTRLTVT.

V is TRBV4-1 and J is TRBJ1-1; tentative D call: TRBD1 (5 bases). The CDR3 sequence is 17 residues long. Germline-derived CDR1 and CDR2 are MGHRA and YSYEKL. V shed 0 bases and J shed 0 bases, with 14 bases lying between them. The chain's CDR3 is CASSQDFGRVVNTEAFF. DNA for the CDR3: TGCGCCAGCAGCCAAGATTTCGGCAGGGTTGTGAACACTGAAGCTTTCTTT.

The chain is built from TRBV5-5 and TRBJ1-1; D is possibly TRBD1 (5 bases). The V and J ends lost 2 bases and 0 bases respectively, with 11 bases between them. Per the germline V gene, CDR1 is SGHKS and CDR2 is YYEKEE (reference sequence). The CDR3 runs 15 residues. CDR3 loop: CASSFAGPMNTEAFF. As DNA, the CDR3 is TGTGCCAGCAGCTTTGCAGGGCCCATGAACACTGAAGCTTTCTTT.

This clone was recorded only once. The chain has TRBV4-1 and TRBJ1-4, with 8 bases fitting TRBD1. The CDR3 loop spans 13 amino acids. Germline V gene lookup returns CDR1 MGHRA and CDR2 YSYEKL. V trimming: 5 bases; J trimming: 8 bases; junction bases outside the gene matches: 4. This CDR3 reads CASSGQGNEKLFF. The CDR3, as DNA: TGCGCCAGCAGCGGACAGGGAAACGAAAAACTGTTTTTT.

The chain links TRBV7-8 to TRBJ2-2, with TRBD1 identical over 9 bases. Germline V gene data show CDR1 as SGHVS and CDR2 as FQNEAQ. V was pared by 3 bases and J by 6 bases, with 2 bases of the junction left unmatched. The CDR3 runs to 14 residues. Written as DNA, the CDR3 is TGTGCCAGCAGCTTTGGGACAGGGTCCGGGGAGCTGTTTTTT. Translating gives CASSFGTGSGELFF.

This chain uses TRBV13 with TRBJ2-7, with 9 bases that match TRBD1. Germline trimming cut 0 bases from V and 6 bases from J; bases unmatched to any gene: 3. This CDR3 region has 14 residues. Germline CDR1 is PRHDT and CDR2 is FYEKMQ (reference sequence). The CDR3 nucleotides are TGTGCCAGCAGCTTAGGACAGGGGGCTAGCGAGCAGTACTTC. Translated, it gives CASSLGQGASEQYF.

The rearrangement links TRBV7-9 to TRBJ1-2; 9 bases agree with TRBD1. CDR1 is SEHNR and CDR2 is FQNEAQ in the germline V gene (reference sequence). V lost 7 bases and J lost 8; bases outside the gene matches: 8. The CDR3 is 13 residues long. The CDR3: CASIGQGREGYTF. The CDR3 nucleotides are TGTGCCAGCATCGGACAGGGGAGAGAAGGCTACACCTTC.

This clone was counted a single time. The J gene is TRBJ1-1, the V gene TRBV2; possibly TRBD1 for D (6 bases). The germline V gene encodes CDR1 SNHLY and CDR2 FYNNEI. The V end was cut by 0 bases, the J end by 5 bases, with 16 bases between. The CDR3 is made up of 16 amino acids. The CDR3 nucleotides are TGTGCCAGCAGTGAAGCTCGGTGGGGGCAATGGACTGAAGCTTTCTTT. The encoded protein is CASSEARWGQWTEAFF.

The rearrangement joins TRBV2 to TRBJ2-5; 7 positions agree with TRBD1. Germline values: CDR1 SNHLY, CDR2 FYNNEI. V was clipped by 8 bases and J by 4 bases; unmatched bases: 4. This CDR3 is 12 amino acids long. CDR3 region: CASSTGVETQYF. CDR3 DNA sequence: TGTGCCAGCTCTACAGGGGTAGAGACCCAGTACTTC. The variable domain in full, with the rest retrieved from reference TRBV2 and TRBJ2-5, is EPEVTQTPSHQVTQMGQEVILRCVPISNHLYFYWYRQILGQKVEFLVSFYNNEISEKSEIFDDQFSVERPDGSNFTLKIRSTKLEDSAMYFCASSTGVETQYFGPGTRLLVL.